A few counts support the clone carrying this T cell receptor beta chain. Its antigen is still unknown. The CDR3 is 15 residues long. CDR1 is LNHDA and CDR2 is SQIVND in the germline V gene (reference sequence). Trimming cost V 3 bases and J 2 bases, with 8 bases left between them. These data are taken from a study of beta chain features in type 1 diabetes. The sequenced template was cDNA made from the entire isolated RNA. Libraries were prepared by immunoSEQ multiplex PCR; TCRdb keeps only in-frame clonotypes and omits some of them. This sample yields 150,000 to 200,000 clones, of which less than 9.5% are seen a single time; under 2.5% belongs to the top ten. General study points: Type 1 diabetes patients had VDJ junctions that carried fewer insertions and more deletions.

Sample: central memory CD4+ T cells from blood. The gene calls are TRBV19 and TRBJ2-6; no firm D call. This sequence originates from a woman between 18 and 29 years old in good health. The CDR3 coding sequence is TGTGCCAGTAGTATTGGTGGGCCTGGGGCCAACGTCCTGACTTTC. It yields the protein CASSIGGPGANVLTF.